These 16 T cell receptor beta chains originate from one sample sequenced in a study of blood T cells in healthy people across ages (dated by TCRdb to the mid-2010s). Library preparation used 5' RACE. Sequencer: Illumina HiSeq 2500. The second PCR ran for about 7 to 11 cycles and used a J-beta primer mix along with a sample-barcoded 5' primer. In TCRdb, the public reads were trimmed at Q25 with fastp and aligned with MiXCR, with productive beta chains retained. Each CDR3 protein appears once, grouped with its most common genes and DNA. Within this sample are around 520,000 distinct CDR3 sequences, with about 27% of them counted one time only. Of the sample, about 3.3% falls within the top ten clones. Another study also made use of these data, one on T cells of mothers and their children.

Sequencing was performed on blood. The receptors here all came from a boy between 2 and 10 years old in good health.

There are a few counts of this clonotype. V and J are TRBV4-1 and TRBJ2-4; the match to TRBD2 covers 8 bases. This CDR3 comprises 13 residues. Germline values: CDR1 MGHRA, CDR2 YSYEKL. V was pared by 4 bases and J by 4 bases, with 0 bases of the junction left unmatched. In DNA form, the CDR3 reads TGCGCCAGCAGCCCGGGAGGGAAAAACATTCAGTACTTC. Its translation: CASSPGGKNIQYF.

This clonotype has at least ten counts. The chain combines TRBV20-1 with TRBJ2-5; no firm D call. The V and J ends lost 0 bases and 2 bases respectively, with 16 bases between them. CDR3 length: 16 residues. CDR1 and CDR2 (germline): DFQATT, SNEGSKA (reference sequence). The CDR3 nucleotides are TGCAGTGCTAGAGATTACGGGCTAGGGCGTCAAGAGACCCAGTACTTC. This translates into CSARDYGLGRQETQYF.

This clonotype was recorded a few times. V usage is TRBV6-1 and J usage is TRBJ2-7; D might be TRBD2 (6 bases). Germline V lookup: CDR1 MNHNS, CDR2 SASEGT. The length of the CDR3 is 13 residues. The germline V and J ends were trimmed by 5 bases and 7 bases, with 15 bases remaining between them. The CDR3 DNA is TGTGCCAGCAGTTCAACGGGGGTAGTGGAGCAGTACTTC. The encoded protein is CASSSTGVVEQYF.

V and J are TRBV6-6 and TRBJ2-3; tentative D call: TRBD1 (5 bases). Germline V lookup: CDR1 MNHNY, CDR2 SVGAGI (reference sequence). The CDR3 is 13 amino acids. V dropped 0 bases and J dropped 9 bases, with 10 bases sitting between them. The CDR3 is CASSYSGTGTQYF. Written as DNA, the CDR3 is TGTGCCAGCAGTTACTCGGGAACAGGAACGCAGTATTTT.

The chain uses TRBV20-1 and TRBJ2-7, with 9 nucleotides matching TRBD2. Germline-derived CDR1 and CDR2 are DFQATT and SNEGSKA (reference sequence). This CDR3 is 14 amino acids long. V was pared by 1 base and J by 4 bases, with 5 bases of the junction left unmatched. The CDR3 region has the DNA TGCAGTGCTAGAGTGAGCGGGAGGTTGTACGAGCAGTACTTC. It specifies CSARVSGRLYEQYF.

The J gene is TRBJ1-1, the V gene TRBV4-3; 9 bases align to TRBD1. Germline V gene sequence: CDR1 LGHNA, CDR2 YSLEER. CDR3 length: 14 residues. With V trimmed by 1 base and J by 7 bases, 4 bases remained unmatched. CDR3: CASSQGQGESEAFF. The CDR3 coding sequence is TGCGCCAGCAGCCAAGGACAGGGGGAAAGTGAAGCTTTCTTT.

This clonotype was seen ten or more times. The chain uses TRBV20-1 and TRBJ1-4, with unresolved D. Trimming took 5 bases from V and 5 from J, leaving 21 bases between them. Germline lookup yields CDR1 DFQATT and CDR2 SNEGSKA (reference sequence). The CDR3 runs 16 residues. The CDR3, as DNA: TGCAGTGCTTCGGACGCGATTTTAAGTACCAATGAAAAACTGTTTTTT. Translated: CSASDAILSTNEKLFF.

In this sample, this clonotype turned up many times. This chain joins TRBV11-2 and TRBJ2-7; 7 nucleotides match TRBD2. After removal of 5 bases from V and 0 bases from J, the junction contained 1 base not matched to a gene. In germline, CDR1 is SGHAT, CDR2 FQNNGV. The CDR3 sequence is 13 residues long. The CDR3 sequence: CASSGEGSYEQYF. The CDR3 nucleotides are TGTGCCAGCAGCGGGGAGGGCTCCTACGAGCAGTACTTC. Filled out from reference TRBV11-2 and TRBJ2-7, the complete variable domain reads EAGVAQSPRYKIIEKRQSVAFWCNPISGHATLYWYQQILGQGPKLLIQFQNNGVVDDSQLPKDRFSAERLKGVDSTLKIQPAKLEDSAVYLCASSGEGSYEQYFGPGTRLTVT.

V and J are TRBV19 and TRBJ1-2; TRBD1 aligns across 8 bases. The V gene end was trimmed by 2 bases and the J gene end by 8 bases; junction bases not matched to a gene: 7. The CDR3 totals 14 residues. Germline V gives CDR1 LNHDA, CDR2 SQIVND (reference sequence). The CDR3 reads CASSIRTGKVGYTF. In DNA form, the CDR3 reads TGTGCCAGTAGTATAAGGACAGGGAAAGTCGGCTACACCTTC. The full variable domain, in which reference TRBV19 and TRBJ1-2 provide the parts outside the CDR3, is DGGITQSPKYLFRKEGQNVTLSCEQNLNHDAMYWYRQDPGQGLRLIYYSQIVNDFQKGDIAEGYSVSREKKESFPLTVTSAQKNPTAFYLCASSIRTGKVGYTFGSGTRLTVV.

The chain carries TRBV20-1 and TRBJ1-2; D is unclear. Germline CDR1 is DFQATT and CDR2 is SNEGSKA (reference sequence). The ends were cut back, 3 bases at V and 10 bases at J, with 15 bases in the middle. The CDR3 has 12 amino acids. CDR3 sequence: CSARPVGGDYTF. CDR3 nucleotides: TGCAGTGCTAGGCCAGTAGGCGGAGACTACACCTTC.

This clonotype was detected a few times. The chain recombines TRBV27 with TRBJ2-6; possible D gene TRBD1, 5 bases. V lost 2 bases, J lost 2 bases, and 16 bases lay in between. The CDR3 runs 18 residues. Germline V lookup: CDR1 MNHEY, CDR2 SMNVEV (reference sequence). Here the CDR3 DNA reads TGTGCCAGCAGTTTACGGGTCCAGGGCCATCCTGGGGCCAACGTCCTGACTTTC. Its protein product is CASSLRVQGHPGANVLTF.

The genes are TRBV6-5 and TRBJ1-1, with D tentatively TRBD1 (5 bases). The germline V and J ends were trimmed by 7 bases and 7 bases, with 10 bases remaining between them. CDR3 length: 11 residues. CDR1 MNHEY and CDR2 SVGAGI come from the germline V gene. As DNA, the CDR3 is TGTGCCAGCAATCGGGGGGTTGAAGCTTTCTTT. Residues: CASNRGVEAFF.

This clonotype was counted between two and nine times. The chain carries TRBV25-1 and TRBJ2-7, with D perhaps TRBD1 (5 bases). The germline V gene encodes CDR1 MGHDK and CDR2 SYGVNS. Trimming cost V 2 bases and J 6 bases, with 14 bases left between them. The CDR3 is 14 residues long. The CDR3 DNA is TGTGCCAGCAGTGAAGTAGGTAGGGGCTCCGAGCAGTACTTC. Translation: CASSEVGRGSEQYF.

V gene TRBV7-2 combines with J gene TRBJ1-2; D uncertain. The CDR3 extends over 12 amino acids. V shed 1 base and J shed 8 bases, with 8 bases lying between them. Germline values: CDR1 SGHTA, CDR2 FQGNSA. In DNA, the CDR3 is TGTACCAGCAGCTTAGGGGTTGGGGGCTACACCTTC. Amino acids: CTSSLGVGGYTF.

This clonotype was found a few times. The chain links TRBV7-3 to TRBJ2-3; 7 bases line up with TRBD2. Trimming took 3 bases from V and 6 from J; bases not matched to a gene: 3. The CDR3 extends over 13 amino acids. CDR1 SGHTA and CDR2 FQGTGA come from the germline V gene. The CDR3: CASSLREGDTQYF. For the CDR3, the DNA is TGTGCCAGCAGCTTGAGGGAGGGCGATACGCAGTATTTT. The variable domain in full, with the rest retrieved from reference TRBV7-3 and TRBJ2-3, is GAGVSQTPSNKVTEKGKYVELRCDPISGHTALYWYRQSLGQGPEFLIYFQGTGAADDSGLPNDRFFAVRPEGSVSTLKIQRTERGDSAVYLCASSLREGDTQYFGPGTRLTVL.

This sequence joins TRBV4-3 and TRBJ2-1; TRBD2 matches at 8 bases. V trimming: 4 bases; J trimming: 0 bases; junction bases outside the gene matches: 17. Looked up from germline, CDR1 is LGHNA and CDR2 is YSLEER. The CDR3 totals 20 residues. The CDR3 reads CASSLRLGLAYTNSYNEQFF. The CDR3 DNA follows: TGCGCCAGCAGCCTACGTTTAGGACTAGCCTATACGAACTCCTACAATGAGCAGTTCTTC.